This T cell receptor (delta chain) was documented in a study of γδ T cells in repeated Plasmodium falciparum infection (TCRdb year 2021). Turning to the overall study: Malian children exposed to intense seasonal malaria transmission were enrolled in the natural-infection arm and compared with Australian children matched for age and gender. Samples from controlled-infection subjects were taken at baseline, right before selected infections, and 21 days after each infection. The study looked at how repeated Plasmodium falciparum infection shapes the human gammadelta T cell repertoire, using both natural infection in Mali and controlled human malaria infection. Four controlled human malaria infections were administered to five malaria-naive U.S. adults over roughly 600 days by bites from P. falciparum NF54-infected Anopheles stephensi mosquitoes. Malian gammadelta TCR repertoires were analysed cross-sectionally in periods with no transmission and longitudinally across episodes of acute febrile malaria. Overall study outcomes, separate from this receptor: In Vdelta2-negative, largely Vdelta1+, gammadelta TCR repertoires, repeated controlled infections appeared to drive waves of new clonotype selection. The Malian cohort came from a small rural village of predominantly one ethnic group, limiting generalizability. Because the controlled-infection cohort was small, analysis of inter-individual variability in gammadelta T cell responses was limited. A highly stable polyclonal repertoire over time and infection, with many inter-individual overlapping TCRgamma sequences, was shown by Vgamma9/Vdelta2+ TCR repertoires. Compared with Australian children, Malian children appeared to have Vdelta2-negative gammadelta TCR repertoires that were more clonally expanded, less diverse and less shared.

Deletion took 0 bases off V and 0 bases off J, with a span of 19 bases between the germline ends. Reading the germline V gene gives CDR1 GEAIGNYY and CDR2 EKD. Reading from cysteine to phenylalanine, the CDR3 counts 18 amino acids. CDR3 DNA is the only sequence kept; it has 54 bases, read in frame from the first base. Vgamma9/Vdelta2+ and Vdelta2-negative gammadelta T cell populations were flow-sorted from peripheral blood mononuclear cells for bulk TCR repertoire analysis. As to this clone: It lacks a known antigen. It is likely a read error: a sequence one base away is far more abundant. Other DNA sequences within the sample encode an identical CDR3.

Library prep was done by multiplex PCR. Data came from an Illumina MiSeq. Both TCR gamma (TRG) and TCR delta (TRD) chains were sequenced from each sorted gammadelta T cell sample. The authors processed their data as follows. Repertoire analyses included clonotype tree plots, accumulated frequency of the top 20 clonotypes, diversity index (DI) and D75 metrics. For TCRdb, the public reads were processed anew by CATT, and duplicate DNA sequences were folded into one row. What appears here as the V and J calls and clone size reflects TCRdb's work, not the paper's. This sample comprises about 93,000 delta-chain clones, less than 1% of them detected only once. The leading ten clones occupy more than 9% of the sample.

The rearranged segments are TRDV2 and TRDJ1; a tentative D match to TRDD3 spans 6 bases. TCRdb supplies no J gene; here it was assigned by aligning the nucleotide sequence to germline. The clonotype was recovered from a pool of human donors (malaria-infected and uninfected, not separated). Sequenced input: gamma-delta T cells from blood. CDR3 protein: CACDTLGISVGYTDKLIF. The DNA reads TGTGCCTGTGACACCCTGGGGATTTCTGTGGGATACACCGATAAACTCATCTTT.